Listed here are 14 T cell receptor beta chains from one sample, sequenced in a study of blood T cell repertoires in COVID-19. Profiled with immunoSEQ multiplex PCR; TCRdb holds only in-frame clones, not every one. The table has some 70,000 clones, around 89% seen once. What was sequenced was peripheral blood. The receptor source for this set is a man aged 45-65 years with acute or convalescent COVID-19.

This chain uses TRBV7-2 with TRBJ2-3; D perhaps matches TRBD1 (6 bases). The CDR3 loop spans 16 amino acids. Deletions cut 0 bases from V and 6 bases from J, with 16 bases between. Germline lookup yields CDR1 SGHTA and CDR2 FQGNSA. The CDR3 protein is CASSLATGGGADTQYF. CDR3 sequence (DNA): TGTGCCAGCAGCTTAGCGACTGGGGGCGGTGCGGATACGCAGTATTTT.

V gene TRBV7-2 combines with J gene TRBJ2-5, with 9 bases aligning to TRBD2. Germline V CDR1 and CDR2: SGHTA, FQGNSA. V dropped 4 bases and J dropped 4; count of bases not matched to a gene: 7. The CDR3 loop spans 15 amino acids. Written as DNA, the CDR3 is TGTGCCAGCAGCTCGAGGACTAGCGTAGGAGAGACCCAGTACTTC. It translates to CASSSRTSVGETQYF.

The rearrangement links TRBV7-2 to TRBJ1-3, with 7 bases identical to TRBD1. V was pared by 2 bases and J by 8 bases, with 9 bases of the junction left unmatched. Germline CDR1 SGHTA, CDR2 FQGNSA. The length of the CDR3 is 15 residues. The CDR3 loop reads CASSLTETGTDTIYF. The CDR3 coding sequence is TGTGCCAGCAGCTTAACCGAGACAGGGACAGACACCATATATTTT.

The gene calls are TRBV10-1 and TRBJ2-7, with 9 bases fitting TRBD2. The CDR3 is 15 residues long. V was clipped by 4 bases and J by 5 bases; unmatched bases: 9. Germline V gene data show CDR1 as WNHNN and CDR2 as SYGVQD (reference sequence). CDR3 sequence reads: CASSAEREVRHEQYF. CDR3 bases: TGCGCCAGCAGTGCTGAGCGGGAGGTACGCCACGAGCAGTACTTC.

The chain has TRBV5-4 and TRBJ2-7; perhaps TRBD1 as D (6 bases). Germline values: CDR1 SGHNT, CDR2 YYREEE (reference sequence). CDR3 length: 15 residues. V lost 4 bases to trimming and J lost 7 bases, with 21 bases between them. The CDR3 nucleotides are TGTGCCAGCAGCGGAAAACAGGGTAAATGGGGTGAGCAGTACTTC. It translates to CASSGKQGKWGEQYF.

This rearrangement joins TRBV5-4 to TRBJ2-1; no clear D gene. Trimming shortened V by 3 bases and J by 10 bases, and 8 bases separated the two germline ends. Germline CDR1 reads SGHNT; CDR2 reads YYREEE (reference sequence). CDR3 length equals 11 residues. The DNA of the CDR3 is TGTGCCAGCAGCTATGAGACAGAGCAGTTCTTC. Amino acid sequence: CASSYETEQFF. The whole variable domain, remainder taken from reference TRBV5-4 and TRBJ2-1, is ETGVTQSPTHLIKTRGQQVTLRCSSQSGHNTVSWYQQALGQGPQFIFQYYREEENGRGNFPPRFSGLQFPNYSSELNVNALELDDSALYLCASSYETEQFFGPGTRLTVL.

The chain employs TRBV21-1 and TRBJ2-7; TRBD2, the table's D call, was not compared with the DNA. TRBV21-1 is described as a pseudogene. CDR3 length equals 16 residues. The CDR3 coding sequence is TGTGCCAGCAGCAACCCCCGACGGGGGAGCTCCTACGAGCAGTACTTC. Amino acid sequence: CASSNPRRGSSYEQYF.

This clone was observed a handful of times. The chain joins TRBV24-1 to TRBJ2-2; 8 nucleotides match TRBD1. The germline V gene has CDR1 KGHDR and CDR2 SFDVKD. This CDR3 contains 15 residues. The ends lost 4 bases at V and 7 bases at J; junction bases unmatched: 7. This chain's CDR3 is CATSDPTGAGGELFF. Here the CDR3 DNA reads TGTGCCACCAGTGACCCGACAGGGGCGGGCGGGGAGCTGTTTTTT.

The chain combines TRBV25-1 with TRBJ1-2, with D possibly being TRBD1 (5 bases). The CDR3 extends over 16 amino acids. V lost 2 bases and J lost 8, with 21 bases in between. Germline-derived CDR1 and CDR2 are MGHDK and SYGVNS. CDR3 nucleotide sequence: TGTGCCAGCAGTGAAACCCGGTCGGGGGTTCCCTGGGGCTACACCTTC. It encodes CASSETRSGVPWGYTF.

The V gene is TRBV4-1, the J gene TRBJ2-7; 10 positions match TRBD2. The V segment lost 4 bases and the J segment 2 bases; nucleotides outside the gene matches: 8. Per the germline V gene, CDR1 is MGHRA and CDR2 is YSYEKL. This CDR3 has 16 amino acids. The CDR3 loop is CASSPQVAGGAYEQYF. Written as DNA, the CDR3 is TGCGCCAGCAGCCCCCAGGTAGCGGGAGGTGCCTACGAGCAGTACTTC.

The CDR3 loop reads CASRVGGAYGYTF. In DNA form, the CDR3 reads TGTGCCAGCAGGGTCGGGGGGGCCTATGGCTACACCTTC. The chain joins TRBV21-1 to TRBJ1-2. TRBV21-1 is tagged as a pseudogene. The CDR3 contains 13 residues.

V is TRBV10-2 and J is TRBJ2-5; D unresolved. The CDR3 has 16 residues. Trimming took 3 bases from V and 2 from J, leaving 16 bases between them. Germline V gene lookup returns CDR1 WSHSY and CDR2 SAAADI. The CDR3 nucleotides read TGCGCCAGCAGTGAAGGAGAGAACTTATTTCAAGAGACCCAGTACTTC. It codes for CASSEGENLFQETQYF.

In its sample, this clone was seen a few times. CDR3 loop: CASSHGTGTYEQYF. In DNA form, the CDR3 reads TGTGCCAGCAGCCATGGTACGGGAACCTACGAGCAGTACTTC. This chain links TRBV7-9 with TRBJ2-7, with D possibly matching TRBD2 (5 bases). The germline V gene encodes CDR1 SEHNR and CDR2 FQNEAQ (reference sequence). Trimming took 5 bases from V and 2 from J, leaving 13 bases between them. This CDR3 spans 14 amino acids.

This chain uses TRBV5-1 with TRBJ2-2; the match to TRBD2 covers 11 bases. The trim removed 2 bases at V and 4 bases at J, leaving 1 base unmatched. The CDR3 loop spans 15 amino acids. Looked up from germline, CDR1 is SGHRS and CDR2 is YFSETQ. CDR3 amino acids: CASSFTSGSTGELFF. DNA of the CDR3: TGCGCCAGCAGCTTCACTAGCGGGAGCACCGGGGAGCTGTTTTTT.